This is a list of T cell receptor beta chains from one sample in a study of blood T cell repertoires in COVID-19. Produced via immunoSEQ multiplex PCR; TCRdb's table is partial and in-frame only. Among about 140,000 clones listed, 76% were seen once. The sequenced sample consisted of peripheral blood. Receptor source: an elderly woman with active or convalescent COVID-19. Each CDR3 is given with its conserved first and last residue. Each record gives: J gene, V gene, clone size, D gene, CDR3 DNA, CDR3 protein. D genes are given only for firm matches. Clone size is shown for a subset of rows, as once, few, many or a class of expanded clone.

J: TRBJ1-2
V: TRBV6-5
size: .
D: .
DNA: TGTGCCAGCAGGGGTGGGGCATGGGTTGGCTACACCTTC
CDR3: CASRGGAWVGYTF

J: TRBJ2-2
V: TRBV14
size: .
D: TRBD2
DNA: TGTGCCAGCAGCCAAGATTGGGGGAGGGTGAACACCGGGGAGCTGTTTTTT
CDR3: CASSQDWGRVNTGELFF

J: TRBJ2-5
V: TRBV24-1
size: .
D: .
DNA: TGTGCCACCAGTGATCGGGGGATCGGGGAGACCCAGTACTTC
CDR3: CATSDRGIGETQYF

J: TRBJ1-2
V: TRBV5-6
size: few
D: TRBD1
DNA: TGTGCCAGCAGCTTGGGTTTCGGCAGGGGGCATGGCTACACCTTC
CDR3: CASSLGFGRGHGYTF

J: TRBJ2-5
V: TRBV18
size: .
D: TRBD1
DNA: TGTGCCAGCTCACCACTGTCTCAGGGACAGGGTTACCAAGAGACCCAGTACTTC
CDR3: CASSPLSQGQGYQETQYF

J: TRBJ2-3
V: TRBV6-5
size: many
D: .
DNA: TGTGCCAGCACCTTACAGGGTTTCGGTGATACGCAGTATTTT
CDR3: CASTLQGFGDTQYF

J: TRBJ2-7
V: TRBV3-1/TRBV3-2
size: .
D: TRBD1
DNA: TGTGCCAGCAGCCAATCCGGGACAGGGGGCTCCGAGCAGTACTTC
CDR3: CASSQSGTGGSEQYF

J: TRBJ2-7
V: TRBV5-5
size: .
D: TRBD2
DNA: TGTGCCAGCAGCCATCACGGGGCTAGCGGGGGTGCTTACGAGCAGTACTTC
CDR3: CASSHHGASGGAYEQYF

J: TRBJ2-2
V: TRBV6-5
size: .
D: .
DNA: TGTGCCAGCACATCAGAAGGCGGTTACACCGGGGAGCTGTTTTTT
CDR3: CASTSEGGYTGELFF

J: TRBJ2-7
V: TRBV6-5
size: once
D: TRBD1
DNA: TGTGCCAGCAGTTACACAGGACAGGCGGCCGCCTACGAGCAGTACTTC
CDR3: CASSYTGQAAAYEQYF

J: TRBJ1-3
V: TRBV3-1/TRBV3-2
size: .
D: TRBD1
DNA: TGTGCCAGCAGCCAAGAAACAGGGGGCTGGCGCTCTGGAAACACCATATATTTT
CDR3: CASSQETGGWRSGNTIYF

J: TRBJ1-2
V: TRBV7-2
size: .
D: TRBD1
DNA: TGTGCCAGCAGCCAAGTGTTGGGGACAGGGGGCTCTGATGGCTACACCTTC
CDR3: CASSQVLGTGGSDGYTF

J: TRBJ2-7
V: TRBV16
size: .
D: .
DNA: TGTGCCAGCAGCCCCGCCCAGGGGTTCCCCTACGAGCAGTACTTC
CDR3: CASSPAQGFPYEQYF

J: TRBJ2-7
V: TRBV5-1
size: .
D: TRBD1
DNA: TGCGCCAGCAGCTTGGCCACAGGGGCCACGGACGAGCAGTACTTC
CDR3: CASSLATGATDEQYF

J: TRBJ2-4
V: TRBV5-1
size: once
D: .
DNA: TGCGCCAGCAGCTTGGTTTCCGGCAAAAACATTCAGTACTTC
CDR3: CASSLVSGKNIQYF

J: TRBJ2-3
V: TRBV19
size: .
D: TRBD2
DNA: TGTGCCAGTAACCCAGTATGGGCGGGGGGCCTCACAGATACGCAGTATTTT
CDR3: CASNPVWAGGLTDTQYF

J: TRBJ2-1
V: TRBV4-3
size: .
D: .
DNA: TGCGCCAGCAGCCAAGATCAGGCGGGGTCGCAGTTCTTC
CDR3: CASSQDQAGSQFF

J: TRBJ2-1
V: TRBV18
size: .
D: .
DNA: TGTGCCAGCTCACACGCTAGCATGAGTGAGCAGTTCTTC
CDR3: CASSHASMSEQFF

J: TRBJ1-1
V: TRBV6-5
size: .
D: TRBD1
DNA: TGTGCCAGCAGGCCGCAGGGGGGAATGAACACTGAAGCTTTCTTT
CDR3: CASRPQGGMNTEAFF

J: TRBJ2-3
V: TRBV3-1/TRBV3-2
size: .
D: TRBD1
DNA: TGTGCCAGCAGTGACAGGGGCCCAGATACGCAGTATTTT
CDR3: CASSDRGPDTQYF

J: TRBJ1-2
V: TRBV28
size: .
D: .
DNA: TGTGCCAGCACCCGCAGGGTTAACTATGGCTACACCTTC
CDR3: CASTRRVNYGYTF

J: TRBJ1-2
V: TRBV7-2
size: .
D: .
DNA: TGTGCCAGCAGCTTATCGATATTAGGGGGATTTGGCTACACCTTC
CDR3: CASSLSILGGFGYTF

J: TRBJ1-5
V: TRBV4-1
size: many
D: .
DNA: TGCGCCAGCAGCCAACCCTCCAGTCAGCCCCAGCATTTT
CDR3: CASSQPSSQPQHF

J: TRBJ2-7
V: TRBV20-1
size: .
D: .
DNA: TGCAGTGCTAGTTACACCGGGACACAAAATTCCTACGAGCAGTACTTC
CDR3: CSASYTGTQNSYEQYF

J: TRBJ2-3
V: TRBV27
size: .
D: TRBD1
DNA: TGTGCCAGCAGGGGGACAGGAAAGGGGAATACGCAGTATTTT
CDR3: CASRGTGKGNTQYF

J: TRBJ2-5
V: TRBV13
size: few
D: .
DNA: TGTGCCAGCAGCCCCACCCGGGAGACCCAGTACTTC
CDR3: CASSPTRETQYF

J: TRBJ1-2
V: TRBV20-1
size: .
D: .
DNA: TGCAGTGCTAGTCTTACAGGAGCTAACTATGGCTACACCTTC
CDR3: CSASLTGANYGYTF

J: TRBJ2-7
V: TRBV4-1
size: .
D: TRBD1
DNA: TGCGCCAGCAGCATCGGGACAGGTCAGAACGAGCAGTACTTC
CDR3: CASSIGTGQNEQYF

J: TRBJ2-6
V: TRBV19
size: .
D: .
DNA: TGTGCCAGTAGTATAGCCGGGATCTCTGGGGCCAACGTCCTGACTTTC
CDR3: CASSIAGISGANVLTF

J: TRBJ1-1
V: TRBV2
size: few
D: .
DNA: TGTGCCAGCAGGCGCCCGGGGGTCACTGAAGCTTTCTTT
CDR3: CASRRPGVTEAFF

J: TRBJ1-3
V: TRBV7-8
size: .
D: TRBD1
DNA: TGTGCCAGCAGCGCCCGGACAGGGGGAAACACCATATATTTT
CDR3: CASSARTGGNTIYF

J: TRBJ2-3
V: TRBV4-1
size: .
D: TRBD2
DNA: TGCGCCAGCAGCCAATCTTTAGCGGGGGGCGCAGATACGCAGTATTTT
CDR3: CASSQSLAGGADTQYF

J: TRBJ2-1
V: TRBV9
size: .
D: .
DNA: TGTGCCAGCAGCGTTAGTCGTAACAATGAGCAGTTCTTC
CDR3: CASSVSRNNEQFF

J: TRBJ1-1
V: TRBV12-3/TRBV12-4
size: .
D: .
DNA: TGTGCCACCCGCCCCCGTGTTAGGGGTGAAGCTTTCTTT
CDR3: CATRPRVRGEAFF

J: TRBJ1-2
V: TRBV28
size: .
D: .
DNA: TGTGCCAGCAGGGGGCAAGGTGGCTACACCTTC
CDR3: CASRGQGGYTF

J: TRBJ2-1
V: TRBV3-1/TRBV3-2
size: .
D: .
DNA: TGTGCCAGCAGCCACAATAGCAATGAGCAGTTCTTC
CDR3: CASSHNSNEQFF